This T cell receptor beta chain was identified during a study of blood T cell repertoires in COVID-19. For the study at large: Researchers got acute and convalescent COVID-19 samples from the United States, Italy and Spain.

The sample holds a few counts of this clone. Germline V gives CDR1 LGHNA, CDR2 YSLEER. V lost 1 base, J lost 0 bases, and 11 bases stayed unmatched. CDR3 length: 20 residues. Study processing details: From reference gene primer amplification, estimates of nucleated cell counts were derived. Some clones are missing from TCRdb's copy, which holds only in-frame ones; the method was immunoSEQ multiplex PCR. Clone size and V and J calls were adopted from that table, with D and trimming inferred from the DNA. This sample yields fewer than 200,000 clones, of which roughly nine tenths are seen a single time; roughly 2% belongs to the top ten.

This clonotype was obtained from a young man who had recovered from COVID-19. The chain has TRBV4-3 and TRBJ2-1; the match to TRBD2 covers 11 bases. The sequenced sample was peripheral blood. This CDR3 reads CASSQGGGSGRASSYNEQFF. The CDR3 bases are TGCGCCAGCAGCCAAGGGGGCGGTAGCGGGAGGGCGAGCTCCTACAATGAGCAGTTCTTC.